This section outlines one TCR beta chain sequence together with its context. Antigen unknown. The data belong to a study of cytomegalovirus exposure and HLA in healthy donors. Study results and limitations: In a later analysis, TCR beta V- and J-gene trimming was associated with a missense DCLRE1C variant.

60 Vbeta and 13 Jbeta primers were used in PCR. Sequencing was performed with immunoSEQ multiplex PCR; in TCRdb, only in-frame clones are kept and a portion is missing. Among 180,000 or so clones, over 80% were seen once, and the ten largest hold more than 1.5%. Per germline, CDR1 SEHNR and CDR2 FQNEAQ (reference sequence). V lost 5 bases, J lost 0 bases, and 17 bases lay in between. This CDR3 has 16 amino acids. The origin of this receptor is a man aged 35-49 years in good health and CMV-seronegative. Input material: PBMCs. The gene calls are TRBV7-9 and TRBJ2-7; D is perhaps TRBD2 (7 bases). The DNA for the CDR3 is TGTGCCAGCAGCCCAGTTGGGGGGGCTAGCTCCTACGAGCAGTACTTC. Residues: CASSPVGGASSYEQYF.